This T cell receptor beta chain stems from a study of memory CD4+ T cells and cytomegalovirus serostatus. Turning to the study itself: This sample comes from healthy Belgian adults, about nine CMV seropositive, about 25 seronegative. Study-wide results and caveats: The CMV-associated TCR signature appears largely within the CD4+ memory repertoire.

Single viable CD3+CD4+CD8-CD45RO+ cells were sorted as the memory CD4+ T cells. Donors' CMV status reflects serum IgG against pp150, pp28, p38, p52. Positive selection with CD4 microbeads enriched total CD4+ T cells. As to this clone: Its target is not known.

Sequenced by immunoSEQ multiplex PCR; TCRdb stores in-frame clones only, minus some. The sample carries about 60,000 clones, around 80% recorded once. What was sequenced was memory CD4+ T cells from blood. The TCR sequence derives from an adult in good health and CMV-seronegative. Some clones in this sample may be carry-over from other donors' samples.

The CDR3: CASSPNRGRVADTQYF. The CDR3 DNA follows: TGTGCCAGCAGCCCCAACAGGGGGCGGGTTGCAGATACGCAGTATTTT. The chain has TRBV7-2 and TRBJ2-3, with 9 nucleotides matching TRBD1. CDR1 and CDR2 from the germline V gene are SGHTA and FQGNSA. V gave up 5 bases and J gave up 4 bases; unmatched junction bases: 10. This CDR3 has 16 amino acids.